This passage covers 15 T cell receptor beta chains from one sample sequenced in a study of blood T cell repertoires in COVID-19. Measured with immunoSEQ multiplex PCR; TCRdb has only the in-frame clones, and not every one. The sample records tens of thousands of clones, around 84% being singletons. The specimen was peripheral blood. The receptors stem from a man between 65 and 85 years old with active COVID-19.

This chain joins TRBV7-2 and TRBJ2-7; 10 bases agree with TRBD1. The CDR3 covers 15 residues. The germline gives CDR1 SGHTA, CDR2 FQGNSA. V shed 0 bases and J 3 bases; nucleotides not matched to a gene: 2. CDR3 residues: CASSLAGQGIYEQYF. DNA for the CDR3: TGTGCCAGCAGCTTAGCGGGACAGGGGATCTACGAGCAGTACTTC.

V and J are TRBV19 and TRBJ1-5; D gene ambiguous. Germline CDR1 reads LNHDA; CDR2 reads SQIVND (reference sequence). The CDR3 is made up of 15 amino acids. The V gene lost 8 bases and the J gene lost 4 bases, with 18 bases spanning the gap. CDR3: CASSLGRVGNQPQHF. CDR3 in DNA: TGTGCCAGTTCCTTAGGGAGGGTGGGAAATCAGCCCCAGCATTTT.

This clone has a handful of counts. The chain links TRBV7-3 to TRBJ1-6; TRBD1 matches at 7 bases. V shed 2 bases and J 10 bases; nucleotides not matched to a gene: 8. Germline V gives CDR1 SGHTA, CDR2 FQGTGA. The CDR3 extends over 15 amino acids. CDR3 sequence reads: CASSLEAGGISPLHF. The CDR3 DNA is TGTGCCAGCAGCTTAGAAGCAGGGGGTATCTCACCCCTCCACTTT.

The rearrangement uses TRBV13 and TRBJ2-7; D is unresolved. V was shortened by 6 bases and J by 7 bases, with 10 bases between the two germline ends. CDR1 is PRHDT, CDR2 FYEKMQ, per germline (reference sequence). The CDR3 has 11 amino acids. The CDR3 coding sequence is TGTGCCAGCAGTCAACAGTGGGAGCAGTACTTC. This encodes CASSQQWEQYF.

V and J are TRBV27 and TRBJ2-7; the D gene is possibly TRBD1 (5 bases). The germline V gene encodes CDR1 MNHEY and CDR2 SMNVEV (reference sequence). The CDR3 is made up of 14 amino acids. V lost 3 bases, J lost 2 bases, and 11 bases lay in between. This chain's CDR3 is CASSLSGNPYEQYF. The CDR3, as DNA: TGTGCCAGCAGTTTGTCAGGGAACCCCTACGAGCAGTACTTC.

As DNA, the CDR3 is TGCGCCAGCAGCCAGACGACAGGGAACTATGGCTACACCTTC. It is translated as CASSQTTGNYGYTF. This sequence joins TRBV4-3 and TRBJ1-2, with 7 bases fitting TRBD1. Trimming removed 3 bases from V and 2 bases from J; junction bases left unmatched: 3. The CDR3 has 14 amino acids. The germline CDR1 and CDR2 sequences are LGHNA and YSLEER.

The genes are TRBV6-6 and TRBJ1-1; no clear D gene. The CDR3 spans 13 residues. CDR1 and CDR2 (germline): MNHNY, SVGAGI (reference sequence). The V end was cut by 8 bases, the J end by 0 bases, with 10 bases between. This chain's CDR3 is CASDDNLNTEAFF. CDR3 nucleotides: TGTGCCAGCGACGACAATTTGAACACTGAAGCTTTCTTT.

The CDR3 reads CASSQGSTNYGYTF. CDR3 nucleotide sequence: TGCGCCAGCAGCCAAGGGAGCACTAACTATGGCTACACCTTC. The V and J genes are TRBV4-1 and TRBJ1-2, with D uncertain. This CDR3 has 14 amino acids. Trimming took off 1 base at V and 0 bases at J, with 6 bases between the two ends. Per germline, CDR1 MGHRA and CDR2 YSYEKL.

CDR3 in DNA: TGTGCCAGCAGCTTTGGGACAAACCGGGACACTGAAGCTTTCTTT. This encodes CASSFGTNRDTEAFF. The rearrangement uses TRBV7-9 and TRBJ1-1; D possibly corresponds to TRBD1 (6 bases). From germline, CDR1 is SEHNR and CDR2 FQNEAQ (reference sequence). The CDR3 is 15 amino acids. V lost 3 bases, J lost 3 bases, and 14 bases lay in between.

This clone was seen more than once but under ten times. Here the CDR3 reads CASSPTPANYGYTF. The CDR3 region has the DNA TGTGCCAGCAGCCCAACTCCCGCCAACTATGGCTACACCTTC. The chain employs TRBV5-5 and TRBJ1-2; no definite D call. V was pared by 4 bases and J by 2 bases, with 12 bases between. From germline, CDR1 is SGHKS and CDR2 YYEKEE (reference sequence). The CDR3 covers 14 residues.

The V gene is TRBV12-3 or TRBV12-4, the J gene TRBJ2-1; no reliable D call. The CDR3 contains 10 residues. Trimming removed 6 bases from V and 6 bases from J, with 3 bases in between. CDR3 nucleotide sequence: TGTGCCAGCAGGAGCAATGAGCAGTTCTTC. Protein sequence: CASRSNEQFF.

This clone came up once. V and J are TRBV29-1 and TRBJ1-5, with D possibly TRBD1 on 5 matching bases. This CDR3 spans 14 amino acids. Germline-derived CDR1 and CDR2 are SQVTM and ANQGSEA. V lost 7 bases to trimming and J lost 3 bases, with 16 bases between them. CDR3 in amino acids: CSGGGLGNNQPQHF. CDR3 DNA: TGCAGCGGGGGGGGACTAGGAAACAATCAGCCCCAGCATTTT. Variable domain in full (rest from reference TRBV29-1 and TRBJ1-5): SAVISQKPSRDICQRGTSLTIQCQVDSQVTMMFWYRQQPGQSLTLIATANQGSEATYESGFVIDKFPISRPNLTFSTLTVSNMSPEDSSIYLCSGGGLGNNQPQHFGDGTRLSIL.

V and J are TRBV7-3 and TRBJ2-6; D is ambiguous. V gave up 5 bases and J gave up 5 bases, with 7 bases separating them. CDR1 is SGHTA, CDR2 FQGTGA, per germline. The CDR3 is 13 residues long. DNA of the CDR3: TGTGCCAGCAGCAGAGACAGGGCCAACGTCCTGACTTTC. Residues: CASSRDRANVLTF.

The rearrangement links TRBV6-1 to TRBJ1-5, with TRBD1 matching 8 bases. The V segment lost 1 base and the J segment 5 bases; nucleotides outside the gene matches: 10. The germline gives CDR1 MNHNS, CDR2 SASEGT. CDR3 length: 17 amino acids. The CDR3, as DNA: TGTGCCAGCAGTGAAGGGGTTTGGGGGACAGGCGATCAGCCCCAGCATTTT. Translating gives CASSEGVWGTGDQPQHF.

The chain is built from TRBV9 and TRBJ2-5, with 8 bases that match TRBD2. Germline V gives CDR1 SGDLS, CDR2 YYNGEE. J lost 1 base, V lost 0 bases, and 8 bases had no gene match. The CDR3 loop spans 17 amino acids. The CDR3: CASSVAHSGGTQETQYF. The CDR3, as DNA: TGTGCCAGCAGCGTAGCGCACAGCGGGGGAACCCAAGAGACCCAGTACTTC.